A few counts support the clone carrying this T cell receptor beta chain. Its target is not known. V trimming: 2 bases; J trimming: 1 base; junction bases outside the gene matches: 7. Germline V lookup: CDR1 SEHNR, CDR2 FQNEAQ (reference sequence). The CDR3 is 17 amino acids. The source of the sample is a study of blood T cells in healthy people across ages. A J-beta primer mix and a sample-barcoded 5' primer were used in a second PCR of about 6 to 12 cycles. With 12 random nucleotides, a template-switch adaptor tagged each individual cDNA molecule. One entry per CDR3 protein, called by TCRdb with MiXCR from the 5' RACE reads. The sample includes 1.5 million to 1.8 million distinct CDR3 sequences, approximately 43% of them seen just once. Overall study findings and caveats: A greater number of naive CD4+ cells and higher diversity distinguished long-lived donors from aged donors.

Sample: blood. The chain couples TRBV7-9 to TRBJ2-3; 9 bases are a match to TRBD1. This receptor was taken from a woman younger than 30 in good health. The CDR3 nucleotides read TGTGCCAGCAGCTTAAGGATTCGACAGGGGGGCACAGATACGCAGTATTTT. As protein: CASSLRIRQGGTDTQYF.